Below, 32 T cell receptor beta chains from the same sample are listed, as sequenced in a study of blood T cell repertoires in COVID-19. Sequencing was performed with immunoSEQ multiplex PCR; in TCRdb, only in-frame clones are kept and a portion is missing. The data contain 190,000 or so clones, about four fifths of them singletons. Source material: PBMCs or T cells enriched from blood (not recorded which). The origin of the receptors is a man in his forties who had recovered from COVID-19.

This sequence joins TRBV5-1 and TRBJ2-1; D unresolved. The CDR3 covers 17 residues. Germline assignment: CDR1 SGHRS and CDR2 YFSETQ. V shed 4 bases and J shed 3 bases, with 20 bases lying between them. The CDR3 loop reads CASSPSQSNHLYNEQFF. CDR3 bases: TGCGCCAGCAGCCCGTCCCAATCTAACCACCTCTACAATGAGCAGTTCTTC.

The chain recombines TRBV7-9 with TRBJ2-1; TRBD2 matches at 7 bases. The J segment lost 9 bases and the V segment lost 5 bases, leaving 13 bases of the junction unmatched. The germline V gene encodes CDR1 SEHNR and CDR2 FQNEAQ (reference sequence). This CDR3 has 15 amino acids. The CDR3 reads CASSHPGTKGSEQFF. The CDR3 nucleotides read TGTGCCAGCAGCCACCCCGGGACTAAGGGCAGTGAGCAGTTCTTC.

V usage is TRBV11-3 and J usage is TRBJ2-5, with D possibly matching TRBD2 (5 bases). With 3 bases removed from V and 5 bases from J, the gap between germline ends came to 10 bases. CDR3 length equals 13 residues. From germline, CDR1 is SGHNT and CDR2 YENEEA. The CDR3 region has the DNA TGTGCCAGCAGCTTCCGTCCGGGGGAGACCCAGTACTTC. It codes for CASSFRPGETQYF.

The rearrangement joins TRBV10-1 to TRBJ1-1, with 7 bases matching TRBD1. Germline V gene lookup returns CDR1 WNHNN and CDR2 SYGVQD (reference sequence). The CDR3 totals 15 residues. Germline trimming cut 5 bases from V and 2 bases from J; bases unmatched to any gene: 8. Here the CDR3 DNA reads TGCGCCAGCAGTCAAATCAGGGGGGACAACACTGAAGCTTTCTTT. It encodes CASSQIRGDNTEAFF.

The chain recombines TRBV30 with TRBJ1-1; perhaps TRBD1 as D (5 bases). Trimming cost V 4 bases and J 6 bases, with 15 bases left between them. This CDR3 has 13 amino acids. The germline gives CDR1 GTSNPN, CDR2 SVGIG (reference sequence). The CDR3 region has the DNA TGTGCCTGGACGGACGGGGGGTGGGCTGAAGCTTTCTTT. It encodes CAWTDGGWAEAFF.

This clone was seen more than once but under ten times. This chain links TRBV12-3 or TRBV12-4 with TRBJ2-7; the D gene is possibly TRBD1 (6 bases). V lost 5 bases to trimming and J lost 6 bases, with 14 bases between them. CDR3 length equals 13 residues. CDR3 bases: TGTGCCAGCAGTCACCTTCAGGGGTTCGAGCAGTACTTC. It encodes CASSHLQGFEQYF.

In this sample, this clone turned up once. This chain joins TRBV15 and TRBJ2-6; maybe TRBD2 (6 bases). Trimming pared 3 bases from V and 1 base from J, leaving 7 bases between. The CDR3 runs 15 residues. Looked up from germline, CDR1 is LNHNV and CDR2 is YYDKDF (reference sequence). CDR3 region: CATSREGSGANVLTF. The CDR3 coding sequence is TGTGCCACCAGCAGGGAGGGGTCTGGGGCCAACGTCCTGACTTTC. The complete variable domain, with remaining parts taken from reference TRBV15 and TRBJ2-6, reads DAMVIQNPRYQVTQFGKPVTLSCSQTLNHNVMYWYQQKSSQAPKLLFHYYDKDFNNEADTPDNFQSRRPNTSFCFLDIRSPGLGDTAMYLCATSREGSGANVLTFGAGSRLTVL.

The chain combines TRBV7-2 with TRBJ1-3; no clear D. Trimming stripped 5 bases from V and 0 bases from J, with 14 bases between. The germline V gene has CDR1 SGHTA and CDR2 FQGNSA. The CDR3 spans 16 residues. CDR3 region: CASSLRREYSGNTIYF. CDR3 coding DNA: TGTGCCAGCAGCCTACGACGGGAGTACTCTGGAAACACCATATATTTT.

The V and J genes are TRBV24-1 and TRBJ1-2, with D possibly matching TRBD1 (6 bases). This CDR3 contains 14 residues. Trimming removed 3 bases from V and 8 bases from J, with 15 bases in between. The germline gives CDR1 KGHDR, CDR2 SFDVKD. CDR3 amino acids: CATSDTIGTRGYTF. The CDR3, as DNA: TGTGCCACCAGTGATACGATTGGGACAAGGGGCTACACCTTC.

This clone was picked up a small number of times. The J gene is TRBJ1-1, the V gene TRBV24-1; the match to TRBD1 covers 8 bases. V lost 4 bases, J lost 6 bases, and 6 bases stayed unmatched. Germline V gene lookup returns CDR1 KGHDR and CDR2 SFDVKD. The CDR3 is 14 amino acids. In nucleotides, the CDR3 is TGTGCCACCAGTGAGGCAGGGGGCTCTGCTGAAGCTTTCTTT. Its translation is CATSEAGGSAEAFF.

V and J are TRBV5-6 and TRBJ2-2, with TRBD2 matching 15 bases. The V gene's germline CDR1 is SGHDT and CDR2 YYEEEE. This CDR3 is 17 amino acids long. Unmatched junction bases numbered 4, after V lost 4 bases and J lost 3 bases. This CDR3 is CASSRGLAGGYTGELFF. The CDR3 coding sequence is TGTGCCAGCAGCCGGGGACTAGCGGGGGGATACACCGGGGAGCTGTTTTTT.

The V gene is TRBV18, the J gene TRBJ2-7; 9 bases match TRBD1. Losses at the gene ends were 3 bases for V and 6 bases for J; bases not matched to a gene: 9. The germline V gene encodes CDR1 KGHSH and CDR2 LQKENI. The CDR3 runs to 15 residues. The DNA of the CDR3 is TGTGCCAGCTCACCCCCAAATACAGGGGGCCCCGAGCAGTACTTC. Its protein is CASSPPNTGGPEQYF. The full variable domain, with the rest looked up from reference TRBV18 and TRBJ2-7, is NAGVMQNPRHLVRRRGQEARLRCSPMKGHSHVYWYRQLPEEGLKFMVYLQKENIIDESGMPKERFSAEFPKEGPSILRIQQVVRGDSAAYFCASSPPNTGGPEQYFGPGTRLTVT.

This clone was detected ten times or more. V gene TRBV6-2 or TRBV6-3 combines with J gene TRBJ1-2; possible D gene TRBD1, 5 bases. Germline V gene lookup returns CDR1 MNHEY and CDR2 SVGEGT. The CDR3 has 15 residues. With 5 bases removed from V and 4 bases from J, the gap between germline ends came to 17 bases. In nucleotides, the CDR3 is TGTGCCAGCAGTCCACTAACGGAGGGGAGCTATGGCTACACCTTC. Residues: CASSPLTEGSYGYTF.

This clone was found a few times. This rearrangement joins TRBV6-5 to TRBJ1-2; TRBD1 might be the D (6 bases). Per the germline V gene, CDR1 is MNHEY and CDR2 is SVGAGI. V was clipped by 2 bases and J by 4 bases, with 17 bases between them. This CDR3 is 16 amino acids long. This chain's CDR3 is CASSYDSMTGVYGYTF. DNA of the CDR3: TGTGCCAGCAGTTACGACTCCATGACAGGAGTCTATGGCTACACCTTC.

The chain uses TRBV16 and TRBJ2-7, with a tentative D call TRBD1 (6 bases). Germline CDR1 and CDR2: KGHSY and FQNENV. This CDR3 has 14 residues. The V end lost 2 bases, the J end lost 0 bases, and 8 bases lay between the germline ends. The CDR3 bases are TGTGCCAGCAGCCAAACAGGGAGCTCCTACGAGCAGTACTTC. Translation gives CASSQTGSSYEQYF.

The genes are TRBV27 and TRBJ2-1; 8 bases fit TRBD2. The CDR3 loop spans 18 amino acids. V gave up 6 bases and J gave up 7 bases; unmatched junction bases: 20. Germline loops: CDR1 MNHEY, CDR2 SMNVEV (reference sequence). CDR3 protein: CASRKPQKPGLEVNEQFF. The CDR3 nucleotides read TGTGCCAGCAGAAAGCCCCAAAAACCGGGACTAGAGGTGAATGAGCAGTTCTTC.

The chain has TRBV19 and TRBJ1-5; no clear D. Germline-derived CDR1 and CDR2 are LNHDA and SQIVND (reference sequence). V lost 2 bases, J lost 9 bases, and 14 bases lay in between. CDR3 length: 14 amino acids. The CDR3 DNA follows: TGTGCCAGTAGTATACTCCGGGTTTTCGCGCCCCAGCATTTT. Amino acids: CASSILRVFAPQHF.

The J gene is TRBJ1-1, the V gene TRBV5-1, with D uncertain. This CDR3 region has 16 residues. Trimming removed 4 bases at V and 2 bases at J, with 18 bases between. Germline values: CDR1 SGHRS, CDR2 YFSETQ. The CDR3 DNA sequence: TGCGCCAGCAGCCCCCGAGAGGGCAGCTCTAACACTGAAGCTTTCTTT. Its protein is CASSPREGSSNTEAFF.

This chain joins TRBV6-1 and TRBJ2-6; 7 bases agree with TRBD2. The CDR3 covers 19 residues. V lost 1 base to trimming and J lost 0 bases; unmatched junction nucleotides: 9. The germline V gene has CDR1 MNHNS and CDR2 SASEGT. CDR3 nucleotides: TGTGCCAGCAGTGAAGTGTGGGGAGCGGGGAACTCTGGGGCCAACGTCCTGACTTTC. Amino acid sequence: CASSEVWGAGNSGANVLTF.

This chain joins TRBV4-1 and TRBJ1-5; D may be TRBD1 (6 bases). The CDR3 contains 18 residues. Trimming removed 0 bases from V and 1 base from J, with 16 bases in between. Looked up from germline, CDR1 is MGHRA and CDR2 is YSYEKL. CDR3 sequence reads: CASSQDSVNRVSNQPQHF. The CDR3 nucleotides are TGCGCCAGCAGCCAAGATTCTGTTAACAGGGTGAGCAATCAGCCCCAGCATTTT.

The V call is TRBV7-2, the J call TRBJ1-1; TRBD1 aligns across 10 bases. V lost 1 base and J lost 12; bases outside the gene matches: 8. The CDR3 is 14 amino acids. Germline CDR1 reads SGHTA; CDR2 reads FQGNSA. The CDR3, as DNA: TGTGCCAGCAGCTTAGATATTTCGGGACAGGGGCCTTTCTTT. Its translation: CASSLDISGQGPFF. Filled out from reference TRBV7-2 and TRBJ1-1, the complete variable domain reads GAGVSQSPSNKVTEKGKDVELRCDPISGHTALYWYRQSLGQGLEFLIYFQGNSAPDKSGLPSDRFSAERTGGSVSTLTIQRTQQEDSAVYLCASSLDISGQGPFFGQGTRLTVV.

Here the CDR3 DNA reads TGTGCCAGCAGTTACAGGGACCCTGAAGCTTTCTTT. It is translated as CASSYRDPEAFF. The gene calls are TRBV5-6 and TRBJ1-1, with D maybe TRBD1 (6 bases). The CDR3 is made up of 12 amino acids. V was shortened by 5 bases and J by 6 bases, with 11 bases between the two germline ends. The germline V gene encodes CDR1 SGHDT and CDR2 YYEEEE.

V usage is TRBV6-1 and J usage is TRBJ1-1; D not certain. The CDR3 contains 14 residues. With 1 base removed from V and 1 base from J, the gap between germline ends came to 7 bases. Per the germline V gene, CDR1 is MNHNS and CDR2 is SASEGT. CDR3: CASSEVRENTEAFF. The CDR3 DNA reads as TGTGCCAGCAGTGAAGTCCGGGAGAACACTGAAGCTTTCTTT.

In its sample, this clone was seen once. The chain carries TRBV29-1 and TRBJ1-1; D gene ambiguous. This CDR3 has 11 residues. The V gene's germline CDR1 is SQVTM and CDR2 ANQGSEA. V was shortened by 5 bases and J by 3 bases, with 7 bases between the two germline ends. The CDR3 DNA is TGCAGCGTTAGGGAGGACACTGAAGCTTTCTTT. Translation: CSVREDTEAFF.

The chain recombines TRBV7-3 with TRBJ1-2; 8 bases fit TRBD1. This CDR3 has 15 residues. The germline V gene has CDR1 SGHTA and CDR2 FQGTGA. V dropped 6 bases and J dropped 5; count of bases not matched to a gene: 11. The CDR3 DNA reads TGTGCCAGCAGTCCTGACAGGGGACCCCTATATGGCTACACCTTC. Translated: CASSPDRGPLYGYTF.

In DNA form, the CDR3 reads TGTGCCAGCAGCCCTACGGGAGGGTCCAGCTCTGGGGCCAACGTCCTGACTTTC. Residues: CASSPTGGSSSGANVLTF. The chain is built from TRBV14 and TRBJ2-6; the match to TRBD2 covers 8 bases. The CDR3 covers 18 residues. Germline CDR1 and CDR2: SGHDN and FVKESK. The V segment lost 4 bases and the J segment 0 bases; nucleotides outside the gene matches: 8.

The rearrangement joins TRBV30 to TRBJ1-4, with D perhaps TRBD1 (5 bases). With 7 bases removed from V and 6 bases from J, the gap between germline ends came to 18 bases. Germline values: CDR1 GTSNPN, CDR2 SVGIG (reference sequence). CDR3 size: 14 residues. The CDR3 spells CALKGDTGYEKLFF. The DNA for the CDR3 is TGTGCCTTGAAGGGCGACACAGGATATGAAAAACTGTTTTTT.

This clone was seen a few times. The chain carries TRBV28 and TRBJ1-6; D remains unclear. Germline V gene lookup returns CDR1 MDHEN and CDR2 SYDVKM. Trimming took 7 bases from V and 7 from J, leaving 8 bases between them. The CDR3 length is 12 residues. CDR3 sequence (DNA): TGTGCCAGCACTCAGGTCAATTCACCCCTCCACTTT. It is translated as CASTQVNSPLHF.

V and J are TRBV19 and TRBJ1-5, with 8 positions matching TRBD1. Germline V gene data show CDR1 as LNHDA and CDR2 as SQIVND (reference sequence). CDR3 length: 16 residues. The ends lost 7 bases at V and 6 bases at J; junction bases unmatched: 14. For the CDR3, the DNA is TGTGCCAGTACTACATCGACAGGGGTTTTTTTTCAGCCCCAGCATTTT. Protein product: CASTTSTGVFFQPQHF. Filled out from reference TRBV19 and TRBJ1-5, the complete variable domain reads DGGITQSPKYLFRKEGQNVTLSCEQNLNHDAMYWYRQDPGQGLRLIYYSQIVNDFQKGDIAEGYSVSREKKESFPLTVTSAQKNPTAFYLCASTTSTGVFFQPQHFGDGTRLSIL.

The CDR3 nucleotides are TGTGCCAGCAGTTACAGCCTGGACAGGGAAAATTCACCCCTCCACTTT. Its translation is CASSYSLDRENSPLHF. V gene TRBV6-5 combines with J gene TRBJ1-6; 8 bases map to TRBD1. Germline assignment: CDR1 MNHEY and CDR2 SVGAGI. The CDR3 is 16 amino acids. V gave up 2 bases and J gave up 7 bases; unmatched junction bases: 7.

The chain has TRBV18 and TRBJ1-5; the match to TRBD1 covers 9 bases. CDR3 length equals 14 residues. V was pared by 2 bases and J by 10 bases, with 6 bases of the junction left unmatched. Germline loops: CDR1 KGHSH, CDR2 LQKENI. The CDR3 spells CASSPTQGAPPQHF. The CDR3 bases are TGTGCCAGCTCACCAACACAGGGGGCTCCCCCCCAGCATTTT.

CDR3 residues: CASTRRGAGQYGYTF. The CDR3 DNA sequence: TGTGCCAGTACCCGACGAGGGGCAGGACAGTATGGCTACACCTTC. This chain uses TRBV19 with TRBJ1-2; possible D gene TRBD1, 6 bases. CDR1 is LNHDA, CDR2 SQIVND, per germline (reference sequence). V gave up 7 bases and J gave up 5 bases, with 20 bases separating them. This CDR3 is built from 15 residues.